This T cell receptor beta chain came from a study of blood T cell repertoires in COVID-19. As for the study in general: From T cells, B-cell-depleted T cells, or PBMCs came the material, which was cDNA or gDNA.

Original processing notes: Estimates of nucleated cell counts were drawn from the amplification of reference gene primers. Libraries were prepared by immunoSEQ multiplex PCR; TCRdb keeps only in-frame clonotypes and omits some of them. Clone size and V and J calls were adopted from that table, with D and trimming inferred from the DNA. Here the sample spans about 47,000 clones, 75% to 90% being singletons. Germline V gene data show CDR1 as MNHEY and CDR2 as SMNVEV (reference sequence). The V and J ends lost 4 bases and 5 bases, in that order; junction bases with no gene match: 9. CDR3 size: 16 residues.

This chain uses TRBV27 with TRBJ1-4; TRBD1 agrees at 8 bases. The clonotype was recovered from a human donor with acute or convalescent COVID-19. The donor label of this sample is uncertain. Specimen: peripheral blood. This CDR3 reads CASSSKDRAENEKLFF. CDR3 DNA sequence: TGTGCCAGCAGTTCCAAGGACAGGGCGGAAAATGAAAAACTGTTTTTT.